These T cell receptor beta chains were read from a single sample in a study of cytomegalovirus exposure and HLA in healthy donors. The repertoire was sequenced with immunoSEQ multiplex PCR; TCRdb's copy has only in-frame clones and lacks some. The repertoire has approximately 200,000 clones, about four fifths of them found once; the top ten carry 1.5% to 1.7%. Material: PBMCs. The receptors here all came from a girl aged 5 to 17 in good health and CMV-seropositive. Both conserved end residues are part of each CDR3. The order of the fields is CDR3 protein, CDR3 DNA, J gene, V gene, D gene, CDR3 length, clone size. D genes are given only for firm matches. A row's size may be missing; if present it is once, few, many or a size class.

CDR3 protein: CASSPGQFGGGELFF
CDR3 DNA: TGCGCCAGCAGCCCGGGACAGTTCGGGGGCGGGGAGCTGTTTTTT
J gene: TRBJ2-2
V gene: TRBV5-1
D gene: -
CDR3 length: 15
clone size: -

CDR3 protein: CASDAGLEVTEAFF
CDR3 DNA: TGTGCCAGCGACGCAGGCCTTGAAGTCACTGAAGCTTTCTTT
J gene: TRBJ1-1
V gene: TRBV2
D gene: -
CDR3 length: 14
clone size: -

CDR3 protein: CAIGPAYEQYF
CDR3 DNA: TGTGCCATCGGGCCAGCCTACGAGCAGTACTTC
J gene: TRBJ2-7
V gene: TRBV10-3
D gene: -
CDR3 length: 11
clone size: -

CDR3 protein: CAISESGETQYF
CDR3 DNA: TGTGCCATCAGTGAGTCCGGGGAGACCCAGTACTTC
J gene: TRBJ2-5
V gene: TRBV10-3
D gene: -
CDR3 length: 12
clone size: -

CDR3 protein: CASSQGLAIYEQYF
CDR3 DNA: TGTGCCAGCTCCCAGGGTTTAGCTATCTACGAGCAGTACTTC
J gene: TRBJ2-7
V gene: TRBV2
D gene: -
CDR3 length: 14
clone size: once

CDR3 protein: CASSGRSAGGNTIYF
CDR3 DNA: TGTGCCAGCAGCGGAAGGTCGGCAGGGGGAAACACCATATATTTT
J gene: TRBJ1-3
V gene: TRBV9
D gene: -
CDR3 length: 15
clone size: -

CDR3 protein: CASSTGQAPNEKLFF
CDR3 DNA: TGTGCCAGCAGCACGGGACAAGCCCCTAATGAAAAACTGTTTTTT
J gene: TRBJ1-4
V gene: TRBV7-9
D gene: -
CDR3 length: 15
clone size: -

CDR3 protein: CAWNRVRADTQYF
CDR3 DNA: TGTGCCTGGAACAGGGTTCGGGCAGATACGCAGTATTTT
J gene: TRBJ2-3
V gene: TRBV30
D gene: -
CDR3 length: 13
clone size: -

CDR3 protein: CASRGPQGTVYGYTF
CDR3 DNA: TGTGCCAGCAGGGGACCACAGGGGACGGTCTATGGCTACACCTTC
J gene: TRBJ1-2
V gene: TRBV2
D gene: TRBD1
CDR3 length: 15
clone size: -

CDR3 protein: CASSDSRGYTF
CDR3 DNA: TGTGCCAGCAGTGACAGTCGTGGCTACACCTTC
J gene: TRBJ1-2
V gene: TRBV6-6
D gene: -
CDR3 length: 11
clone size: -

CDR3 protein: CASRRQEKLFF
CDR3 DNA: TGTGCCAGCAGGAGACAAGAAAAACTGTTTTTT
J gene: TRBJ1-4
V gene: TRBV6-6
D gene: -
CDR3 length: 11
clone size: -

CDR3 protein: CASSAGLAGGYSTDTQYF
CDR3 DNA: TGTGCCAGCAGCGCGGGACTAGCGGGGGGTTATAGCACAGATACGCAGTATTTT
J gene: TRBJ2-3
V gene: TRBV7-9
D gene: TRBD2
CDR3 length: 18
clone size: -

CDR3 protein: CASSSLDRPNTEAFF
CDR3 DNA: TGTGCCAGTAGTTCCCTGGACAGGCCGAACACTGAAGCTTTCTTT
J gene: TRBJ1-1
V gene: TRBV19
D gene: TRBD1
CDR3 length: 15
clone size: -

CDR3 protein: CASSKTASSYNEQFF
CDR3 DNA: TGTGCCAGCAGTAAGACAGCTAGCTCCTACAATGAGCAGTTCTTC
J gene: TRBJ2-1
V gene: TRBV25-1
D gene: -
CDR3 length: 15
clone size: few

CDR3 protein: CASSPAGTSVGGQYF
CDR3 DNA: TGTGCCAGCAGCCCGGCCGGGACTAGCGTAGGGGGGCAGTACTTC
J gene: TRBJ2-7
V gene: TRBV11-2
D gene: TRBD2
CDR3 length: 15
clone size: few

CDR3 protein: CSVPGAGAFGYTF
CDR3 DNA: TGCAGCGTCCCGGGGGCGGGGGCTTTTGGCTACACCTTC
J gene: TRBJ1-2
V gene: TRBV29-1
D gene: -
CDR3 length: 13
clone size: -

CDR3 protein: CASSLAGPLHF
CDR3 DNA: TGTGCCAGCAGCTTGGCCGGACCCCTCCACTTT
J gene: TRBJ1-6
V gene: TRBV5-6
D gene: -
CDR3 length: 11
clone size: -

CDR3 protein: CASRAGTASFYEQYF
CDR3 DNA: TGTGCCAGCAGGGCCGGGACTGCTTCTTTTTACGAGCAGTACTTC
J gene: TRBJ2-7
V gene: TRBV2
D gene: -
CDR3 length: 15
clone size: -

CDR3 protein: CASSYSSSGGYEQYF
CDR3 DNA: TGTGCCAGCAGTTACTCGAGTAGCGGGGGCTACGAGCAGTACTTC
J gene: TRBJ2-7
V gene: TRBV6-5
D gene: TRBD2
CDR3 length: 15
clone size: -

CDR3 protein: CASSHLRGGFSSTDTQYF
CDR3 DNA: TGCGCCAGCAGCCATCTGCGGGGGGGATTTTCTAGCACAGATACGCAGTATTTT
J gene: TRBJ2-3
V gene: TRBV4-1
D gene: TRBD2
CDR3 length: 18
clone size: -

CDR3 protein: CASTPQVGAGETQYF
CDR3 DNA: TGTGCCAGCACGCCCCAAGTGGGGGCAGGAGAGACCCAGTACTTC
J gene: TRBJ2-5
V gene: TRBV6-5
D gene: -
CDR3 length: 15
clone size: -

CDR3 protein: CASSYQTGSYGYTF
CDR3 DNA: TGTGCCAGCAGCTACCAGACAGGGAGCTATGGCTACACCTTC
J gene: TRBJ1-2
V gene: TRBV11-2
D gene: TRBD1
CDR3 length: 14
clone size: few

CDR3 protein: CASSFGTTRSYEQYF
CDR3 DNA: TGTGCCAGCAGCTTCGGGACTACCCGCTCCTACGAGCAGTACTTC
J gene: TRBJ2-7
V gene: TRBV5-5
D gene: TRBD2
CDR3 length: 15
clone size: -

CDR3 protein: CASSATSGGYNEQFF
CDR3 DNA: TGTGCCAGCAGCGCGACTAGCGGGGGTTACAATGAGCAGTTCTTC
J gene: TRBJ2-1
V gene: TRBV5-4
D gene: TRBD2
CDR3 length: 15
clone size: -

CDR3 protein: CASSRLGGPNSYNEQFF
CDR3 DNA: TGTGCCAGCAGTCGCCTAGGAGGGCCTAACTCCTACAATGAGCAGTTCTTC
J gene: TRBJ2-1
V gene: TRBV27
D gene: -
CDR3 length: 17
clone size: -

CDR3 protein: CASSLLGTGGGSRNYGYTF
CDR3 DNA: TGTGCCAGCAGTTTATTGGGGACAGGGGGCGGCAGTAGAAACTATGGCTACACCTTC
J gene: TRBJ1-2
V gene: TRBV27
D gene: TRBD1
CDR3 length: 19
clone size: -

CDR3 protein: CATPLSLNTEAFF
CDR3 DNA: TGTGCCACCCCCCTAAGCCTGAACACTGAAGCTTTCTTT
J gene: TRBJ1-1
V gene: TRBV2
D gene: -
CDR3 length: 13
clone size: -

CDR3 protein: CAISESRGNTEAFF
CDR3 DNA: TGTGCCATCAGTGAGTCGCGAGGGAACACTGAAGCTTTCTTT
J gene: TRBJ1-1
V gene: TRBV10-3
D gene: -
CDR3 length: 14
clone size: once

CDR3 protein: CASSTLAGGSQETQYF
CDR3 DNA: TGTGCCAGCAGCACCCTAGCGGGGGGTTCCCAAGAGACCCAGTACTTC
J gene: TRBJ2-5
V gene: TRBV5-5
D gene: TRBD2
CDR3 length: 16
clone size: -

CDR3 protein: CASSLGAGEETQYF
CDR3 DNA: TGCGCCAGCAGCTTGGGGGCAGGGGAAGAGACCCAGTACTTC
J gene: TRBJ2-5
V gene: TRBV5-1
D gene: -
CDR3 length: 14
clone size: once

CDR3 protein: CASSFEVNTEAFF
CDR3 DNA: TGTGCCAGCAGCTTTGAGGTGAACACTGAAGCTTTCTTT
J gene: TRBJ1-1
V gene: TRBV5-6
D gene: -
CDR3 length: 13
clone size: few

CDR3 protein: CASSQGGGWDTEAFF
CDR3 DNA: TGCGCCAGCAGCCAAGGAGGGGGATGGGACACTGAAGCTTTCTTT
J gene: TRBJ1-1
V gene: TRBV4-3
D gene: -
CDR3 length: 15
clone size: -

CDR3 protein: CASSPPGGLGNQPQHF
CDR3 DNA: TGTGCCAGCTCACCACCGGGGGGGCTCGGCAATCAGCCCCAGCATTTT
J gene: TRBJ1-5
V gene: TRBV18
D gene: -
CDR3 length: 16
clone size: -

CDR3 protein: CATRPAGGPVDTQYF
CDR3 DNA: TGTGCCACGAGGCCAGCGGGGGGGCCTGTAGATACGCAGTATTTT
J gene: TRBJ2-3
V gene: TRBV5-4
D gene: TRBD2
CDR3 length: 15
clone size: -

CDR3 protein: CASSQWTGGSGYTF
CDR3 DNA: TGTGCCAGCAGCCAATGGACAGGGGGAAGCGGCTACACCTTC
J gene: TRBJ1-2
V gene: TRBV14
D gene: TRBD1
CDR3 length: 14
clone size: -

CDR3 protein: CASSEPGAGANVLTF
CDR3 DNA: TGTGCCAGCAGTGAGCCCGGGGCTGGGGCCAACGTCCTGACTTTC
J gene: TRBJ2-6
V gene: TRBV2
D gene: -
CDR3 length: 15
clone size: -

CDR3 protein: CASSPGGTDNSPLHF
CDR3 DNA: TGCGCCAGCAGCCCTGGGGGGACAGATAATTCACCCCTCCACTTT
J gene: TRBJ1-6
V gene: TRBV4-3
D gene: TRBD1
CDR3 length: 15
clone size: -

CDR3 protein: CASSLVLAGGREQFF
CDR3 DNA: TGTGCCAGCAGTTTAGTGTTAGCGGGGGGGCGTGAGCAGTTCTTC
J gene: TRBJ2-1
V gene: TRBV28
D gene: TRBD2
CDR3 length: 15
clone size: -

CDR3 protein: CASSYGAGGSTDAQYF
CDR3 DNA: TGTGCCAGCAGTTACGGGGCGGGGGGTAGCACAGATGCGCAGTATTTT
J gene: TRBJ2-3
V gene: TRBV6-5
D gene: TRBD2
CDR3 length: 16
clone size: -

CDR3 protein: CASSPTGLVAGNEQFF
CDR3 DNA: TGTGCCAGCAGTCCGACCGGACTAGTGGCGGGTAATGAGCAGTTCTTC
J gene: TRBJ2-1
V gene: TRBV27
D gene: TRBD2
CDR3 length: 16
clone size: few

CDR3 protein: CASYSGDPYGYTF
CDR3 DNA: TGTGCCAGCTACTCCGGGGATCCCTATGGCTACACCTTC
J gene: TRBJ1-2
V gene: TRBV27
D gene: -
CDR3 length: 13
clone size: -

CDR3 protein: CASSFRTDYYEQYF
CDR3 DNA: TGTGCCAGCAGCTTTAGGACAGACTACTACGAGCAGTACTTC
J gene: TRBJ2-7
V gene: TRBV11-3
D gene: -
CDR3 length: 14
clone size: -

CDR3 protein: CASRSGAGNTIYF
CDR3 DNA: TGTGCCAGCAGAAGCGGAGCTGGAAACACCATATATTTT
J gene: TRBJ1-3
V gene: TRBV7-2
D gene: -
CDR3 length: 13
clone size: -

CDR3 protein: CSVDRTSAAEQFF
CDR3 DNA: TGCAGCGTTGACAGGACTAGCGCGGCTGAGCAGTTCTTC
J gene: TRBJ2-1
V gene: TRBV29-1
D gene: TRBD2
CDR3 length: 13
clone size: -

CDR3 protein: CASCRDSPLHF
CDR3 DNA: TGTGCCAGCTGTCGGGATTCACCCCTCCACTTT
J gene: TRBJ1-6
V gene: TRBV6-6
D gene: -
CDR3 length: 11
clone size: few

CDR3 protein: CSSGGAGSSYNEQFF
CDR3 DNA: TGCAGTAGCGGGGGGGCCGGTTCATCCTACAATGAGCAGTTCTTC
J gene: TRBJ2-1
V gene: TRBV29-1
D gene: TRBD2
CDR3 length: 15
clone size: -

CDR3 protein: CASRLGPPGDNQPQHF
CDR3 DNA: TGTGCCAGTAGGCTAGGGCCGCCCGGGGACAATCAGCCCCAGCATTTT
J gene: TRBJ1-5
V gene: TRBV19
D gene: -
CDR3 length: 16
clone size: once

CDR3 protein: CASSQEAGLAGGLVEQFF
CDR3 DNA: TGTGCCAGCAGCCAAGAGGCTGGGCTAGCGGGGGGGTTGGTTGAGCAGTTCTTC
J gene: TRBJ2-1
V gene: TRBV4-2
D gene: TRBD2
CDR3 length: 18
clone size: -

CDR3 protein: CASCLGVNTGELFF
CDR3 DNA: TGTGCCAGCTGTCTCGGGGTGAACACCGGGGAGCTGTTTTTT
J gene: TRBJ2-2
V gene: TRBV11-2
D gene: -
CDR3 length: 14
clone size: -

CDR3 protein: CASSFQLAGGLSPSNEQFF
CDR3 DNA: TGTGCCAGCAGCTTCCAACTAGCGGGGGGGTTATCTCCCTCGAATGAGCAGTTCTTC
J gene: TRBJ2-1
V gene: TRBV11-2
D gene: TRBD2
CDR3 length: 19
clone size: -

CDR3 protein: CASSRTTQGTGELFF
CDR3 DNA: TGCGCCAGCAGCAGGACCACGCAGGGCACCGGGGAGCTGTTTTTT
J gene: TRBJ2-2
V gene: TRBV10-1
D gene: -
CDR3 length: 15
clone size: once

CDR3 protein: CASTLTDYGYTF
CDR3 DNA: TGTGCCAGCACCCTAACCGACTATGGCTACACCTTC
J gene: TRBJ1-2
V gene: TRBV7-9
D gene: -
CDR3 length: 12
clone size: -

CDR3 protein: CASSDSSGANVLTF
CDR3 DNA: TGTGCCAGCTCCGACAGCTCTGGGGCCAACGTCCTGACTTTC
J gene: TRBJ2-6
V gene: TRBV19
D gene: -
CDR3 length: 14
clone size: -

CDR3 protein: CASSIGDRDYNEQFF
CDR3 DNA: TGTGCCAGTAGTATAGGGGACAGGGACTACAATGAGCAGTTCTTC
J gene: TRBJ2-1
V gene: TRBV19
D gene: TRBD1
CDR3 length: 15
clone size: -

CDR3 protein: CASSPLGAMNTEAFF
CDR3 DNA: TGTGCCAGCAGCCCCCTGGGGGCGATGAACACTGAAGCTTTCTTT
J gene: TRBJ1-1
V gene: TRBV7-2
D gene: -
CDR3 length: 15
clone size: -

CDR3 protein: CASSLGQMNTEAFF
CDR3 DNA: TGTGCCAGCAGCTTAGGACAGATGAACACTGAAGCTTTCTTT
J gene: TRBJ1-1
V gene: TRBV7-2
D gene: -
CDR3 length: 14
clone size: once

CDR3 protein: CASSYFGIYTGELFF
CDR3 DNA: TGTGCCAGCAGTTACTTCGGGATCTATACCGGGGAGCTGTTTTTT
J gene: TRBJ2-2
V gene: TRBV6-5
D gene: -
CDR3 length: 15
clone size: -

CDR3 protein: CASPQDPFSGYNSPLHF
CDR3 DNA: TGTGCCAGCCCCCAGGATCCCTTTTCGGGGTACAATTCACCCCTCCACTTT
J gene: TRBJ1-6
V gene: TRBV21-1
D gene: -
CDR3 length: 17
clone size: -

CDR3 protein: CASSPPTDTYGYTF
CDR3 DNA: TGTGCCAGTAGTCCCCCCACAGACACCTATGGCTACACCTTC
J gene: TRBJ1-2
V gene: TRBV19
D gene: -
CDR3 length: 14
clone size: -

CDR3 protein: CASSEMFRGDSFF
CDR3 DNA: TGTGCCAGCAGTGAGATGTTTCGGGGGGATTCGTTCTTC
J gene: TRBJ2-1
V gene: TRBV2
D gene: TRBD2
CDR3 length: 13
clone size: -